This is a list of T cell receptor beta chains from one sample in a study of breast tumors, draining lymph nodes, adjacent tissues. TCRdb re-called the multiplex PCR reads with MiXCR, one entry per CDR3 protein. Of 200,000 or so distinct CDR3 sequences listed, 30% to 40% are singletons. The sample comprised axillary lymph node tissue. Receptors originate from a female donor with breast cancer. Some clones in this sample may be carry-over from other donors' samples. CDR3s include the opening cysteine and the closing phenylalanine or tryptophan. The order of the fields is V gene, J gene, CDR3 length, clone size, D gene, CDR3 protein, CDR3 DNA. The D gene is left open where the match is weak. Clone sizes are given selectively: once, few, many, or a class where the clone is expanded.

TRBV19	TRBJ1-6	14	many	TRBD1	CASRGQDYNSPLHF	TGTGCCAGTAGAGGACAGGATTATAATTCACCCCTCCACTTT
TRBV6-5	TRBJ1-3	16	many	TRBD1	CASSSTGTVSGNTIYF	TGTGCCAGCAGTTCCACCGGGACAGTCTCTGGAAACACCATATATTTT
TRBV27	TRBJ1-5	15	many	TRBD1	CASSPDRANNQPQHF	TGTGCCAGCAGTCCTGACAGGGCCAACAATCAGCCCCAGCATTTT
TRBV5-6	TRBJ2-3	15	many	.	CASRREGSRPDTQYF	TGTGCCAGCCGAAGAGAGGGCAGTCGCCCAGATACGCAGTATTTT
TRBV7-9	TRBJ2-1	12	many	.	CASSQESGRGFF	TGTGCCAGCAGCCAGGAATCAGGACGGGGGTTCTTC
TRBV28	TRBJ2-1	12	many	TRBD2	CASNFQRGEQFF	TGTGCCAGCAATTTCCAGCGGGGTGAGCAGTTCTTC
TRBV29-1	TRBJ2-7	14	many	.	CSALGGHLSYEQYF	TGCAGCGCCCTTGGGGGGCACCTCTCCTACGAGCAGTACTTC
TRBV6-6	TRBJ2-7	18	once	TRBD1	CASTNRDRGTNLGGEQYF	TGTGCCAGCACCAATAGGGACAGGGGGACAAATCTTGGGGGCGAGCAGTACTTC
TRBV6-1	TRBJ1-5	15	many	TRBD1	CASSGDRRAISPQHF	TGTGCCAGCAGCGGGGACAGGAGGGCAATCAGCCCCCAGCATTTT
TRBV28	TRBJ1-2	16	many	TRBD1	CASSPPGQGADYGYTF	TGTGCCAGCAGTCCCCCGGGACAGGGGGCTGACTATGGCTACACCTTC
TRBV5-6	TRBJ1-5	15	many	.	CASRAGPYSNQPQHF	TGTGCCAGCAGGGCAGGCCCCTACTCGAATCAGCCCCAGCATTTT
TRBV28	TRBJ2-2	16	.	.	CASSSRGTQNTGELFF	TGTGCCAGCAGTTCTCGGGGGACACAAAACACCGGGGAGCTGTTTTTT